This TCR beta chain was observed in a study of shared clonotypes between healthy human individuals. Investigators spread the genomic DNA of each subset evenly over several immunoSEQ plates. The method was immunoSEQ multiplex PCR; TCRdb's version includes in-frame clones alone and lacks a portion of them. The data contain fewer than 1.6 million clones, around 98.5% of them singletons. Concerning this clone itself: The antigen is not known.

Unmatched junction bases numbered 11, after V lost 6 bases and J lost 5 bases. This CDR3 is 14 amino acids long. Germline-derived CDR1 and CDR2 are SGHRS and YFSETQ. The study's findings and limits: Larger estimated richness was generally recorded for naive subsets relative to memory subsets. Clonotype sharing among donors likely depends on sequencing depth.

The sequence was collected from a man under 40 in good health. The specimen sequenced was naive CD4+ T cells sorted from blood. The subset is: CD45RA+ positively selected. The genes are TRBV5-1 and TRBJ2-7; 7 bases fit TRBD1. The CDR3 loop reads CASNTGTDYDEQYF. CDR3 nucleotides: TGCGCCAGCAACACCGGGACAGACTATGACGAGCAGTACTTC.